Below, one T cell receptor (beta chain) is given with its context. The antigen remains unidentified. The data belong to a study of T cell repertoires in cytomegalovirus infection. Study in general: Signatures in public TCR beta sequences pointed to both CMV infection and matching HLA type. Study results and limitations: Ex vivo responses were dominated by HLA-C-restricted CMV-specific TCR beta clonotypes. Of the TCR beta families, the public ones yielded a cumulative frequency that identified carriers of CMV plus the relevant HLA.

The germline V gene encodes CDR1 LGHDT and CDR2 YNNKEL (reference sequence). The germline V and J ends were trimmed by 3 bases and 6 bases, with 14 bases remaining between them. The CDR3 is 14 residues long. TCRdb itself ran the reads through MiXCR, one entry per CDR3 protein. The repertoire consists of around 100,000 distinct CDR3 sequences, with approximately 17% occurring once and the leading ten covering around 8.2%. The TCR sequence derives from a human donor in good health (CMV status not recorded). Some clones in this sample may be carry-over from other donors' samples. The chain employs TRBV3-1 and TRBJ1-1, with D maybe TRBD1 (6 bases). Sequenced material: PBMCs. This chain's CDR3 is CASSHSRGRPEAFF. For the CDR3, the DNA is TGTGCCAGCAGCCACAGCAGGGGAAGGCCTGAAGCTTTCTTT.